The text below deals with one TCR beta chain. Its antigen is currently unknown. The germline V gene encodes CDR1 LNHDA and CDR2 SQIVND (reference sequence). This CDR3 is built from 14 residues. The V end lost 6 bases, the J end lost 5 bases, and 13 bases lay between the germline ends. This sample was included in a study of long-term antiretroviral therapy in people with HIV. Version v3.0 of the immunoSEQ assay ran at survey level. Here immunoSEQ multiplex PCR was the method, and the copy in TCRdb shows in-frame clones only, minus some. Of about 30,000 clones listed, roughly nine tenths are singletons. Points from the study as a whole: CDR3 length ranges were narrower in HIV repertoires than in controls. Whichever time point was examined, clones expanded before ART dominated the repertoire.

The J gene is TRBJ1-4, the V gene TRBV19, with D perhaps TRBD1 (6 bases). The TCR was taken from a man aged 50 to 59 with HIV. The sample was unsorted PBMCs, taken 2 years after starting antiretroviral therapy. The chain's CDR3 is CASSRQERNEKLFF. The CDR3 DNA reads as TGTGCCAGTAGCCGACAGGAGAGGAATGAAAAACTGTTTTTT. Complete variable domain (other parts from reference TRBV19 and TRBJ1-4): DGGITQSPKYLFRKEGQNVTLSCEQNLNHDAMYWYRQDPGQGLRLIYYSQIVNDFQKGDIAEGYSVSREKKESFPLTVTSAQKNPTAFYLCASSRQERNEKLFFGSGTQLSVL.